These 8 T cell receptor beta chains originate from one sample sequenced in a study of blood T cell repertoires in COVID-19. Produced via immunoSEQ multiplex PCR; TCRdb's table is partial and in-frame only. The sample yields approximately 170,000 clones, 88% seen once. The specimen was peripheral blood. These receptors originate from a man aged 55 to 70 with acute or convalescent COVID-19.

This chain connects TRBV14 to TRBJ1-1; the D gene is possibly TRBD1 (5 bases). This CDR3 contains 13 residues. Germline lookup yields CDR1 SGHDN and CDR2 FVKESK. V lost 4 bases, J lost 1 base, and 7 bases lay in between. CDR3 region: CASSRGQNTEAFF. The CDR3 DNA reads TGTGCCAGCAGCCGAGGACAGAACACTGAAGCTTTCTTT.

For this clone: One end of the junction does not line up with germline, which may come from a read error. The V call is TRBV2, the J call TRBJ2-3; TRBD2 aligns across 8 bases. Germline V lookup: CDR1 SNHLY, CDR2 FYNNEI. The CDR3 is 14 residues long. The CDR3 sequence: CASSWGLGVDTRYF. The CDR3 region has the DNA TGTGCCAGCAGTTGGGGACTAGGAGTGGATACGCGGTATTTT.

J is TRBJ1-5 and V is TRBV24-1, with 12 bases that match TRBD1. CDR1 is KGHDR and CDR2 is SFDVKD in the germline V gene. This CDR3 is 17 amino acids long. The V and J ends lost 3 bases and 6 bases, in that order; junction bases with no gene match: 8. CDR3 DNA: TGTGCCACCAGTGATGGATTGGGGACAGGGGGCGGTCAGCCCCAGCATTTT. This codes for CATSDGLGTGGGQPQHF.

The V call is TRBV19, the J call TRBJ2-7, with a possible D match to TRBD2 (7 bases). This CDR3 comprises 13 residues. Trimming stripped 3 bases from V and 6 bases from J, with 12 bases between. Germline CDR1 reads LNHDA; CDR2 reads SQIVND (reference sequence). CDR3 bases: TGTGCCAGTAGTATCTACAGGGAGGGCGAGCAGTACTTC. This translates into CASSIYREGEQYF.

This clone was seen only once. The V gene is TRBV3-1 (or the pseudogene TRBV3-2), the J gene TRBJ2-5, with D possibly being TRBD2 (7 bases). The germline CDR1 and CDR2 sequences are LGHDT and YNNKEL (reference sequence). This CDR3 has 14 amino acids. V shed 4 bases and J shed 5 bases, with 14 bases lying between them. The CDR3 protein is CASSLGGPGETQYF. CDR3 coding DNA: TGTGCCAGCAGCCTCGGGGGGCCAGGGGAGACCCAGTACTTC.

V usage is TRBV5-1 and J usage is TRBJ2-1; TRBD1 matches at 7 bases. CDR1 is SGHRS and CDR2 is YFSETQ in the germline V gene. This CDR3 has 14 residues. V lost 2 bases to trimming and J lost 6 bases; unmatched junction nucleotides: 5. The CDR3 bases are TGCGCCAGCAGCTTTTCAGGGGGTGGCAATGAGCAGTTCTTC. Translated: CASSFSGGGNEQFF.

The gene calls are TRBV30 and TRBJ2-3; D unclear. CDR3 length equals 15 residues. The ends were cut back, 1 base at V and 2 bases at J, with 13 bases in the middle. Germline V gives CDR1 GTSNPN, CDR2 SVGIG (reference sequence). CDR3 region: CAWSAEGGATDTQYF. In DNA form, the CDR3 reads TGTGCCTGGAGTGCCGAAGGCGGCGCCACAGATACGCAGTATTTT.

This chain links TRBV13 with TRBJ2-2; 7 positions agree with TRBD1. J was trimmed by 4 bases and V by 3 bases; bases with no gene match: 8. Germline assignment: CDR1 PRHDT and CDR2 FYEKMQ (reference sequence). This CDR3 has 16 residues. The CDR3 loop reads CASSFRTGPTTGELFF. The CDR3 nucleotides are TGTGCCAGCAGCTTCCGGACAGGTCCAACCACCGGGGAGCTGTTTTTT. Together with reference TRBV13 and TRBJ2-2, the CDR3 gives the full variable domain: AAGVIQSPRHLIKEKRETATLKCYPIPRHDTVYWYQQGPGQDPQFLISFYEKMQSDKGSIPDRFSAQQFSDYHSELNMSSLELGDSALYFCASSFRTGPTTGELFFGEGSRLTVL.